The 17 T cell receptor beta chains presented below share a single source sample, sequenced in a study of Ad26.COV2.S vaccination and SARS-CoV-2 variants. Regarding treatment: over 15 received Ad26.COV2.S at low or high dose, single or two shots; about 5 received placebo; per-sample allocation not given. Collection of the samples took place on day 63 after the first injection of vaccine or placebo. Libraries were prepared by immunoSEQ multiplex PCR; TCRdb keeps only in-frame clonotypes and omits some of them. The sample has hundreds of thousands of clones; about 93% are singletons. The source material was peripheral blood, sampled in a trial of Ad26.COV2.S vaccine versus placebo. These receptors were obtained from a person between 18 and 65 years old who received the Ad26.COV2.S COVID-19 vaccine or a placebo.

This rearrangement joins TRBV4-3 to TRBJ2-1; TRBD2 matches 14 bases. Looked up from germline, CDR1 is LGHNA and CDR2 is YSLEER. The CDR3 sequence is 20 residues long. V lost 0 bases, J lost 5 bases, and 12 bases stayed unmatched. The CDR3, as DNA: TGCGCCAGCAGCCAAGACTCCGGGACTAGCGGGAGTCCCGGGCACAATGAGCAGTTCTTC. Its protein product is CASSQDSGTSGSPGHNEQFF.

This chain uses TRBV15 with TRBJ2-1, with 13 positions matching TRBD2. The CDR3 contains 15 residues. CDR1 is LNHNV, CDR2 YYDKDF, per germline (reference sequence). V gave up 5 bases and J gave up 3 bases; unmatched junction bases: 1. The CDR3 reads CATSGLAGDYNEQFF. The CDR3 DNA reads TGTGCCACCAGCGGACTAGCGGGGGACTACAATGAGCAGTTCTTC.

The chain employs TRBV4-3 and TRBJ2-3, with TRBD2 identical over 10 bases. The J segment lost 4 bases and the V segment lost 4 bases, leaving 5 bases of the junction unmatched. The CDR3 contains 15 residues. Germline V gene data show CDR1 as LGHNA and CDR2 as YSLEER. CDR3 in DNA: TGCGCCAGCAGCCGAAGCGGGAGGGCCCCAGATACGCAGTATTTT. It encodes CASSRSGRAPDTQYF.

V usage is TRBV2 and J usage is TRBJ1-1; D might be TRBD1 (5 bases). V lost 0 bases, J lost 0 bases, and 11 bases lay in between. Germline V gene data show CDR1 as SNHLY and CDR2 as FYNNEI. The CDR3 is made up of 16 amino acids. CDR3 sequence reads: CASSEALRGLNTEAFF. The CDR3 DNA sequence: TGTGCCAGCAGTGAAGCGCTTCGGGGGTTGAACACTGAAGCTTTCTTT. The full variable domain, its missing parts supplied by reference TRBV2 and TRBJ1-1, is EPEVTQTPSHQVTQMGQEVILRCVPISNHLYFYWYRQILGQKVEFLVSFYNNEISEKSEIFDDQFSVERPDGSNFTLKIRSTKLEDSAMYFCASSEALRGLNTEAFFGQGTRLTVV.

The rearrangement links TRBV25-1 to TRBJ2-7, with 7 bases lining up with TRBD2. CDR3 size: 15 residues. Germline V CDR1 and CDR2: MGHDK, SYGVNS. J was trimmed by 0 bases and V by 1 base; bases with no gene match: 3. CDR3 bases: TGTGCCAGCAGTGAATTTGGCGGGAGCTCCTACGAGCAGTACTTC. It translates to CASSEFGGSSYEQYF.

The rearrangement uses TRBV19 and TRBJ2-1; the D gene is possibly TRBD1 (5 bases). Looked up from germline, CDR1 is LNHDA and CDR2 is SQIVND (reference sequence). This CDR3 region has 14 residues. V was cut by 5 bases and J by 0 bases, with 8 bases left in between. The CDR3 here is CASSGAYSYNEQFF. The CDR3 DNA sequence: TGTGCCAGTAGTGGGGCATACTCCTACAATGAGCAGTTCTTC.

V is TRBV5-4 and J is TRBJ2-3; D unclear. The CDR3 is 13 residues long. Germline CDR1 and CDR2: SGHNT and YYREEE (reference sequence). Trimming shortened V by 2 bases and J by 3 bases, and 7 bases separated the two germline ends. The CDR3 DNA is TGTGCCAGCAGCTTCTTGGGGACAGATACGCAGTATTTT. Encoded protein: CASSFLGTDTQYF.

The rearrangement links TRBV30 to TRBJ1-2; D is uncertain. Trimming stripped 0 bases from V and 2 bases from J, with 19 bases between. This CDR3 has 17 residues. Germline V lookup: CDR1 GTSNPN, CDR2 SVGIG (reference sequence). This chain's CDR3 is CAWSVFPQAGKNYGYTF. The CDR3 bases are TGTGCCTGGAGTGTTTTCCCCCAGGCCGGGAAGAACTATGGCTACACCTTC.

The rearrangement uses TRBV11-2 and TRBJ2-1, with a weak D call TRBD2 (7 bases). The germline V gene has CDR1 SGHAT and CDR2 FQNNGV. This CDR3 has 13 amino acids. V lost 3 bases and J lost 8, with 11 bases in between. DNA for the CDR3: TGTGCCAGCAGCTTCGGGGGGCTAGATGAGCAGTTCTTC. This codes for CASSFGGLDEQFF.

As for this clone: This same CDR3 is encoded by further DNA sequences in the sample. CDR3 bases: TGTGCCAGCAGTTTACCCCTAGATACGCAGTATTTT. As protein: CASSLPLDTQYF. This sequence joins TRBV12-3 or TRBV12-4 and TRBJ2-3; D is undetermined. This CDR3 comprises 12 residues. Between the trimmed V and J ends, which lost 2 bases and 5 bases, there was a span of 5 bases.

The CDR3 DNA reads TGCGCCAGCAGCCAGGGACAGGGGGTTGAAAAACTGTTTTTT. It translates to CASSQGQGVEKLFF. The chain uses TRBV4-1 and TRBJ1-4; TRBD1 matches 11 bases. V was pared by 3 bases and J by 7 bases, with 1 base of the junction left unmatched. CDR3 length: 14 residues. Germline CDR1 and CDR2: MGHRA and YSYEKL.

The chain combines TRBV30 with TRBJ1-2; a weak D match, TRBD1 (6 bases). Germline V gene lookup returns CDR1 GTSNPN and CDR2 SVGIG (reference sequence). The V end lost 4 bases, the J end lost 5 bases, and 11 bases lay between the germline ends. This CDR3 comprises 12 residues. CDR3 coding DNA: TGTGCCTGGAATGTAGGGGGTTATGGCTACACCTTC. Amino acids: CAWNVGGYGYTF.

This clone was detected a few times. This same CDR3 is encoded by further DNA sequences in the sample. This chain uses TRBV2 with TRBJ1-1, with TRBD1 identical over 8 bases. Trimming at V came to 6 bases and at J to 1 base, leaving 1 base not matched to a gene. The CDR3 spans 13 residues. In germline, CDR1 is SNHLY, CDR2 FYNNEI. In nucleotides, the CDR3 is TGTGCCAGCAGCGGACAGGGGAACACTGAAGCTTTCTTT. It is translated as CASSGQGNTEAFF.

V and J are TRBV19 and TRBJ2-4, with TRBD1 matching 7 bases. The V segment lost 3 bases and the J segment 1 base; nucleotides outside the gene matches: 0. The CDR3 consists of 14 residues. The V gene's germline CDR1 is LNHDA and CDR2 SQIVND (reference sequence). As DNA, the CDR3 is TGTGCCAGTAGTATCAGGGGGGCCAAAAACATTCAGTACTTC. It translates to CASSIRGAKNIQYF.

A note on this clone: Other DNA sequences within the sample encode an identical CDR3. The chain couples TRBV7-9 to TRBJ1-1; no clear D gene. The ends were cut back, 5 bases at V and 0 bases at J, with 10 bases in the middle. Germline CDR1 is SEHNR and CDR2 is FQNEAQ (reference sequence). CDR3 length: 14 residues. The CDR3 here is CASSPTQVNTEAFF. The CDR3 nucleotides read TGTGCCAGCAGCCCGACTCAGGTGAACACTGAAGCTTTCTTT.

This clone was detected a few times. The chain combines TRBV5-1 with TRBJ2-7; unclear D gene. Per the germline V gene, CDR1 is SGHRS and CDR2 is YFSETQ. V shed 4 bases and J shed 7 bases, with 18 bases lying between them. The CDR3 runs 14 residues. Here the CDR3 DNA reads TGCGCCAGCAGCGTGAAGTATGAGCGAGGAGAGCAGTACTTC. Translation gives CASSVKYERGEQYF. The full variable domain, its missing parts supplied by reference TRBV5-1 and TRBJ2-7, is KAGVTQTPRYLIKTRGQQVTLSCSPISGHRSVSWYQQTPGQGLQFLFEYFSETQRNKGNFPGRFSGRQFSNSRSEMNVSTLELGDSALYLCASSVKYERGEQYFGPGTRLTVT.

The CDR3 here is CSASSGGPQHF. DNA for the CDR3: TGCAGTGCTAGCTCCGGGGGACCCCAGCATTTT. The V call is TRBV20-1, the J call TRBJ1-5; D perhaps matches TRBD1 (5 bases). V was cut by 3 bases and J by 10 bases, with 10 bases left in between. From germline, CDR1 is DFQATT and CDR2 SNEGSKA (reference sequence). The CDR3 is 11 amino acids.